The entry that follows covers one T cell receptor beta chain sequence. The CDR3 totals 17 residues. J lost 2 bases, V lost 0 bases, and 3 bases had no gene match. Germline CDR1 is LGHDT and CDR2 is YNNKEL (reference sequence). Profiling relied on immunoSEQ multiplex PCR, and the TCRdb table lists in-frame clones only, not all of them. The sample records 150,000 to 200,000 clones, more than 75% being singletons. The data are from a study of blood T cell repertoires in COVID-19. The TCR originated in a woman between 50 and 59 years old with acute COVID-19. Sequencing used PBMCs or T cells enriched from blood (not recorded which). The chain uses TRBV3-1 (or the pseudogene TRBV3-2) and TRBJ1-5; 11 nucleotides match TRBD1. In DNA, the CDR3 is TGTGCCAGCAGCCAAGATTGGACAGGGGGCGGCAATCAGCCCCAGCATTTT. Translating gives CASSQDWTGGGNQPQHF.